This TCR beta chain was identified during a study of blood T cell repertoires in COVID-19 (TCRdb year 2020). In terms of the full investigation: Samples from collaborators originated in the United States, Italy and Spain and spanned both the acute and convalescent phases of COVID-19. Nearly every sample came with metadata listing a de-identified subject ID, COVID-19 status, age in years and sex. Samples were obtained from the ongoing ImmuneRACE study (first 160 participants) and from roughly 1,300 subjects provided by 6 global collaborators. The repertoires were made available in a free public database intended to serve as a resource for research on the immune response to SARS-CoV-2. Subjects who had been exposed to COVID-19, were actively infected with it, or had recovered from it provided the deeply sampled blood TCRbeta repertoires that made up the dataset. The material from the prospective study consisted of cDNA or gDNA derived from T cells, B-cell-depleted T cells, or PBMCs. Where available, HLA class I and class II types were taken from metadata supplied by the sample provider and were not determined by assay-based typing. General findings and caveats noted by the study authors: Clinical and demographic metadata were provided uncurated, with the amount varying by source and participant.

Taken from cysteine to phenylalanine, the CDR3 has 15 residues. Kept here is only the CDR3 DNA, which spans 45 bases and is read in frame from base 1. The V and J ends are trimmed by 2 bases and 0 bases, leaving 8 bases between them. The germline V gene gives CDR1 as SGHDT and CDR2 as YYEEEE. This clone was seen a few times. What antigen it recognizes has not been identified. Per-base qualities were not stored, and no clone one base away is much larger. Each collaborating institution followed its own protocols to collect whole blood in K2EDTA tubes. For TCRbeta analysis, collaborators shipped samples in one of three forms: frozen whole blood, isolated PBMCs, or DNA extracted from either of those sample types. TCRbeta CDR3 regions were amplified from genomic DNA using the immunoSEQ Assay, a bias-controlled multiplex PCR. The paper's processing steps were these. The number of nucleated cells in each sample was estimated by amplification of reference gene primers within the assay. To quantify the absolute abundance of each unique TCRbeta CDR3 rearrangement, sequence reads were collapsed and filtered. For each sample, productive Simpson clonality was calculated by taking the square root of Simpson's diversity index across productive rearrangements. TCRdb retrieved this table from immuneACCESS and kept in-frame rearrangements only. Not all clones are present; in checked studies, unresolved V genes account for under half, and no reason is known for the remainder. The DNA was the basis for D and trimming; V, J and clone size are from that table. The sample table holds approximately 150,000 clones, of which about 88% were seen once. Of the sample, around 1% falls within the top ten clones.

Recombination connected TRBV5-6 to TRBJ2-2; 5 matching bases give a weak D call of TRBD1. The sequenced sample was peripheral blood. This sequence was found in a man aged 35 to 55 with acute or convalescent COVID-19. The DNA reads TGTGCCAGCAGCTTTGGCAGGGCGAACACCGGGGAGCTGTTTTTT. The encoded protein is CASSFGRANTGELFF.